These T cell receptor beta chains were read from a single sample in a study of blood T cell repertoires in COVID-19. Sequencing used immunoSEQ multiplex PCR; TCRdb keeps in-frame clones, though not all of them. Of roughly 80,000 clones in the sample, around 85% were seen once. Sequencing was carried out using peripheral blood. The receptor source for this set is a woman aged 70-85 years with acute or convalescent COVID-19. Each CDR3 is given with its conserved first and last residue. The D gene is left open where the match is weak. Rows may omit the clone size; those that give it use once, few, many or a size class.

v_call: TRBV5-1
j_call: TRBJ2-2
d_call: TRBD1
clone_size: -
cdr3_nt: TGCGCCAGCAGCTTAGGACAGGGCACCGGGGAGCTGTTTTTT
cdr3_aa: CASSLGQGTGELFF

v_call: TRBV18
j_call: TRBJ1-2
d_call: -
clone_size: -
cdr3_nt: TGTGCCAGCTCACCTAGCGGGGGGCTTGACAGAGGCGGCTACACCTTC
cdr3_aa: CASSPSGGLDRGGYTF

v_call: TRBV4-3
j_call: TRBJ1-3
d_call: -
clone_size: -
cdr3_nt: TGCGCCAGCAGCCATTATTCTACAGGATACTCTGGAAACACCATATATTTT
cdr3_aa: CASSHYSTGYSGNTIYF

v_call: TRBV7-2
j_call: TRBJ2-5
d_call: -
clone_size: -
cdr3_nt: TGTGCCAGCAGCTTAGCTCGGGATGGCACATTCTCGAAGACCCAGTACTTC
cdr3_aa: CASSLARDGTFSKTQYF

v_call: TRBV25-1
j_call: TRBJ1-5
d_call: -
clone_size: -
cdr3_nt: TGTGCCAGCAGTGAAGGTACCAGGCCCCAGCATTTT
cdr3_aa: CASSEGTRPQHF

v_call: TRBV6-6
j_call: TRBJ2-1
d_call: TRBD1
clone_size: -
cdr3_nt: TGTGCCAGTGGAATCACAGGGGGCCGGGGCAATGAGCAGTTCTTC
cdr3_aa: CASGITGGRGNEQFF

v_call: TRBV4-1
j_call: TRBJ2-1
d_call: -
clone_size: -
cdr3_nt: TGCGCCAGCAGCCAAGACTCGACAGTCTCTCCCGATGAGCAGTTCTTC
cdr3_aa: CASSQDSTVSPDEQFF

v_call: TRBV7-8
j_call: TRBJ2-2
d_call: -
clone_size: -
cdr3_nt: TGTGCCAGCAGCTTGGAGGGGGCTGCGGGGTGGGAGGTCACCGGGGAGCTGTTTTTT
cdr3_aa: CASSLEGAAGWEVTGELFF

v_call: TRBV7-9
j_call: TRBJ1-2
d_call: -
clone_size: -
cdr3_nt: TGTGCCAGCAGCTTATACACTCCGGTAGGCGGTAGTGGCTACACCTTC
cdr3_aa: CASSLYTPVGGSGYTF

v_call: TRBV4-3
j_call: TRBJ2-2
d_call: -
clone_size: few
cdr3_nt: TGCGCCAGCAGCCAACGTCTAGATCGGAAGAGCGGGGAGCTGTTTTTT
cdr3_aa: CASSQRLDRKSGELFF

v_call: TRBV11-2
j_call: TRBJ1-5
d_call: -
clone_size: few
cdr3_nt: TGTGCCAGCAGCTTAATAGGTAGGGGTCAGCCCCAGCATTTT
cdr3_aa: CASSLIGRGQPQHF

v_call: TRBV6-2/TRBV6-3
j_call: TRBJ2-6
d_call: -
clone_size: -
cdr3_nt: TGTGCCAGCAGTTACTCGTGGCGGATTACTGGGGCCAACGTCCTGACTTTC
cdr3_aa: CASSYSWRITGANVLTF

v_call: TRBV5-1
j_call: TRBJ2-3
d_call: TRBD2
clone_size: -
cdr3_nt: TGCGCCAGCAGCTTGGCCGGTTCGGCTAGCGGGGGGGCAGATACGCAGTATTTT
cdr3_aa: CASSLAGSASGGADTQYF

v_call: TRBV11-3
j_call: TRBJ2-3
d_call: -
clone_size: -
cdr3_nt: TGTGCCAGCAGCGAACGGGGCACAGATACGCAGTATTTT
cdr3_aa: CASSERGTDTQYF

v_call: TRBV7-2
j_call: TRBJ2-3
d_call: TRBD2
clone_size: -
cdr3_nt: TGTGCCAGCAGCTTGGGACTAGCGGGGGGCACAGATACGCAGTATTTT
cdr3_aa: CASSLGLAGGTDTQYF

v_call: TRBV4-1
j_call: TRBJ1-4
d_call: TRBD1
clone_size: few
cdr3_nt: TGCGCCAGCAGCTCTACCGGGACAGGGGTGGGAAAACTGTTTTTT
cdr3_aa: CASSSTGTGVGKLFF

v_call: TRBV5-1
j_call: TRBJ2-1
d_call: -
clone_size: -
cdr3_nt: TGCGCCAGCAGCCTACTAGCAGGTAATGAGCAGTTCTTC
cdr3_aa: CASSLLAGNEQFF

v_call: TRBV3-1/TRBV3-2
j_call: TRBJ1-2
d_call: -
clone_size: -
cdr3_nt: TGTGCCAGCAGCCAAGAGCGAGACAGCCATGGCTACACCTTC
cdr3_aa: CASSQERDSHGYTF

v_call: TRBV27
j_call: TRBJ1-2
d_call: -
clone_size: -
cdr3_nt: TGTGCCAGCAGGCCCCTGACGGGACTAATCTATGGCTACACCTTC
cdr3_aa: CASRPLTGLIYGYTF

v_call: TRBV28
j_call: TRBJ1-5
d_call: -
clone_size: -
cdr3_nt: TGTGCCAGCAGTTTCCGGGGGGCGAGCAATCAGCCCCAGCATTTT
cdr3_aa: CASSFRGASNQPQHF

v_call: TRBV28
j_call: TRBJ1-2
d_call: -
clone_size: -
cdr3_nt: TGTGCCAGCAGCCTCCCAGCTAACTATGGCTACACCTTC
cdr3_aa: CASSLPANYGYTF

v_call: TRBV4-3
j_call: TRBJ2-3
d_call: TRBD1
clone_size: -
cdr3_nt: TGCGCCAGCAGCCAAACGGACAGGGCAGATACGCAGTATTTT
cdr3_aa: CASSQTDRADTQYF

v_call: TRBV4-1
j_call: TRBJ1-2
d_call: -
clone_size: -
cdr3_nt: TGCGCCAGCAGCCAAGATGTGGGGGAGGGTTGGGGCTACACCTTC
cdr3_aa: CASSQDVGEGWGYTF

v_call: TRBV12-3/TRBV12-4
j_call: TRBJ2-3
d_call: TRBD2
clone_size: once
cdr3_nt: TGTGCCAGCGTAGCGGGGGGGACAGATACGCAGTATTTT
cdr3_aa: CASVAGGTDTQYF

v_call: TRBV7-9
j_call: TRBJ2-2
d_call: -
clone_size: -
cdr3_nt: TGTGCCAGCAGCTTAATCGGCACCGGGGAGCTGTTTTTT
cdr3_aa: CASSLIGTGELFF

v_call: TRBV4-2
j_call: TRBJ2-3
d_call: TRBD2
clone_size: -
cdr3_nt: TGTGCCAGCAGCCAAGGACTAGCGGAAACCACAGATACGCAGTATTTT
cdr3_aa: CASSQGLAETTDTQYF

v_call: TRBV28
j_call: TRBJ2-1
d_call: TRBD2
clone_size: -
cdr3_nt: TGTGCCAGCAGTTGGACTAGCGGGGGGACCTACAATGAGCAGTTCTTC
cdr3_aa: CASSWTSGGTYNEQFF

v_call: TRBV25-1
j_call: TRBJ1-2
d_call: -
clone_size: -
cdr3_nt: TGTGCCAGCAGTGAATACGAGGCTTCCGGCTACACCTTC
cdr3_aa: CASSEYEASGYTF

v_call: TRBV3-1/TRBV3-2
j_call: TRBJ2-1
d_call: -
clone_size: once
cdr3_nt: TGTGCCAGCAGCCAAGATCAGTTAGAGCAGTTCTTC
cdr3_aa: CASSQDQLEQFF

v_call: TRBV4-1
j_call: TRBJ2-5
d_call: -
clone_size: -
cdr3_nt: TGCGCCAGCAGCCACTGGACAGCCCAAGAGACCCAGTACTTC
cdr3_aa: CASSHWTAQETQYF

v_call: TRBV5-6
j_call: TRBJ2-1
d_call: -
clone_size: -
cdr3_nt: TGTGCCAGCAGCTTGTTTGGGGGCGCCTCCTACAATGAGCAGTTCTTC
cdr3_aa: CASSLFGGASYNEQFF

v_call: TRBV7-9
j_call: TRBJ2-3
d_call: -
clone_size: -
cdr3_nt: TGTGCCAGCAGCCGAACAGGCACAGATACGCAGTATTTT
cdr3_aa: CASSRTGTDTQYF

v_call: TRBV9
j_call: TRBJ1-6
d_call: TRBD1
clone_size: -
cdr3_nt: TGTGCCAGCAGCGTATCGGACAGGGGAGAGTCACCCCTCCACTTT
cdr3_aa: CASSVSDRGESPLHF

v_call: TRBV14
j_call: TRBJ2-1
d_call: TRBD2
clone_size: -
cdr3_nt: TGTGCCAGCAGCCCCCCACCGGGAGGCCGCTCCTACAATGAGCAGTTCTTC
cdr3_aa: CASSPPPGGRSYNEQFF

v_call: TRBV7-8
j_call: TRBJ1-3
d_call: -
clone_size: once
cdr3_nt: TGTGCCAGCAGCTTACAAACAGGGAGTGGAAACACCATATATTTT
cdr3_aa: CASSLQTGSGNTIYF

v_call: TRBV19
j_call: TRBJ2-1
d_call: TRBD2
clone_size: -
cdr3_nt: TGTGCCAGTAGGGTTATAGCGGGGGTCTCCTACAATGAGCAGTTCTTC
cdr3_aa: CASRVIAGVSYNEQFF

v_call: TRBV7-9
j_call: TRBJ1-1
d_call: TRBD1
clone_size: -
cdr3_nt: TGTGCCAGCAGCCCCAGGGGACAGTCTGAAGCTTTCTTT
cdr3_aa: CASSPRGQSEAFF

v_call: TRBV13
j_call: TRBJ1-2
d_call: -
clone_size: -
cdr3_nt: TGTGCCAGCAGCCCAGAAGGGGGATATAACTATGGCTACACCTTC
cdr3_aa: CASSPEGGYNYGYTF

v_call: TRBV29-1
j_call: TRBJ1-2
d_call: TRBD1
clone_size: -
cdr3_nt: TGCAGCGTTGAAAGGACAGGGGCCTATGGCTACACCTTC
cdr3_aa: CSVERTGAYGYTF

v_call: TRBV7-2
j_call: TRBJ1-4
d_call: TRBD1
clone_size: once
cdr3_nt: TGTGCCAGCAGCCGGCAGGGGGCTGCTAATGAAAAACTGTTTTTT
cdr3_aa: CASSRQGAANEKLFF

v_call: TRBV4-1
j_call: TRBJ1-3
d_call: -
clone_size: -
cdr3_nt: TGCGCCAGCAGCCGCGAGTTGGGGGCCCCGATAGGGAGGGGAGCTGGAAACACCATATATTTT
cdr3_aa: CASSRELGAPIGRGAGNTIYF

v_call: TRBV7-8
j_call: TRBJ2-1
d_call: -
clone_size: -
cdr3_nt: TGTGCCAGCAGCCCGACGGGGAATGAGCAGTTCTTC
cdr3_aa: CASSPTGNEQFF

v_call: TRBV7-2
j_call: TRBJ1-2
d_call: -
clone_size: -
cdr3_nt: TGTGCCAGCAGCTTAGGCGGGAACTATGGCTACACCTTC
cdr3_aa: CASSLGGNYGYTF

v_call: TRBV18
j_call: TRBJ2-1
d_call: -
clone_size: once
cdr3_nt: TGTGCCAGCTCACCACTGGGAGGAAGCAATGAGCAGTTCTTC
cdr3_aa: CASSPLGGSNEQFF

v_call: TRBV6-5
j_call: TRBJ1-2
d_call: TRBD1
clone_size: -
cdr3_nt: TGTGCCAGCAGCCAGGACAGGGCCGGGGGCTATGGCTACACCTTC
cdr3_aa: CASSQDRAGGYGYTF

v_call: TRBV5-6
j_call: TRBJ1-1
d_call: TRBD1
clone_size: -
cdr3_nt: TGTGCCAGCAGCTGGCCGGGACAGGGGTCTGAAGCTTTCTTT
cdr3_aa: CASSWPGQGSEAFF

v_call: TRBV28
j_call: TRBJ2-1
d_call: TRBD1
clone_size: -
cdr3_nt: TGTGCCAGCACCCAGCCCGGGACAGCCAACAATGAGCAGTTCTTC
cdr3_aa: CASTQPGTANNEQFF

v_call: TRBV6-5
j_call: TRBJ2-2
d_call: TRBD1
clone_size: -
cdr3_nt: TGTGCCAGCAGAGGGACAGCCGAAAGCGGGGAGCTGTTTTTT
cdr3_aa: CASRGTAESGELFF

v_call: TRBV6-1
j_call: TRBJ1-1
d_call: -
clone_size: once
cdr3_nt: TGTGCCAGCAGTGAATCGGGGATCCAGAACACTGAAGCTTTCTTT
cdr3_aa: CASSESGIQNTEAFF

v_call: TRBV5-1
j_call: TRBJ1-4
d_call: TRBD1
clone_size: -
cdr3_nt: TGCGCCAGCAGCTTCGACAGGGGCGGGGAAAAACTGTTTTTT
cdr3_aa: CASSFDRGGEKLFF

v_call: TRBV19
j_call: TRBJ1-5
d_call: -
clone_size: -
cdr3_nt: TGTGCCAGTAGTATATGGGCTGACAATCAGCCCCAGCATTTT
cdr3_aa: CASSIWADNQPQHF

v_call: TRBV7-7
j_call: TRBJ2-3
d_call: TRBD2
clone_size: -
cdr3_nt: TGTGCCAGCAGCTTAGGGGCTAGCGGGAGCCAAAGTACGCAGTATTTT
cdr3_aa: CASSLGASGSQSTQYF

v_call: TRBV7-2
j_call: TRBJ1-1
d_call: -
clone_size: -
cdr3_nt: TGTGCCAGCAGCTTAGGACAAACCATGAACACTGAAGCTTTCTTT
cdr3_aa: CASSLGQTMNTEAFF

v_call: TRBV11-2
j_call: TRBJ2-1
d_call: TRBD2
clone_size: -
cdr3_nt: TGTGCCAGCAGCCGGGGGGGGTTAACTGAAAATGAGCAGTTCTTC
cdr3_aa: CASSRGGLTENEQFF

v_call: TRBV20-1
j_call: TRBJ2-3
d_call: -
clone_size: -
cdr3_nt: TGCAGTGCTAGAGATACAGGGACGCAGTATTTT
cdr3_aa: CSARDTGTQYF

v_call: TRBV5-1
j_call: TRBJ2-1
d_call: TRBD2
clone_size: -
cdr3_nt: TGCGCCAGCAGCTTAAGAGGCGGGGGGGCCGGCAATGAGCAGTTCTTC
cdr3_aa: CASSLRGGGAGNEQFF